Below are 18 T cell receptor beta chains sequenced from a single sample in a study of blood T cell repertoires in COVID-19. Assay used: immunoSEQ multiplex PCR; TCRdb lists only in-frame clones, some missing. The sample consists of roughly 260,000 clones, approximately 91% of them appearing once. Sequenced material: peripheral blood. All receptors derive from a woman in her thirties or forties who had recovered from COVID-19.

This clone showed up just a few times. The chain joins TRBV24-1 to TRBJ2-1; possible D gene TRBD1, 5 bases. Trimming shortened V by 9 bases and J by 4 bases, and 15 bases separated the two germline ends. CDR1 and CDR2 from the germline V gene are KGHDR and SFDVKD. The CDR3 contains 14 residues. CDR3 DNA: TGTGCCACCGCAGGGCGTTTCGAATACAATGAGCAGTTCTTC. This gives the protein CATAGRFEYNEQFF.

V gene TRBV15 combines with J gene TRBJ2-3; D uncertain. The V and J ends lost 0 bases and 4 bases respectively, with 11 bases between them. Germline V CDR1 and CDR2: LNHNV, YYDKDF (reference sequence). This CDR3 has 15 residues. CDR3 residues: CATSRDVHIADTQYF. The CDR3 nucleotides are TGTGCCACCAGCAGAGATGTCCACATCGCAGATACGCAGTATTTT. Looking up the rest from reference TRBV15 and TRBJ2-3 gives the full variable domain: DAMVIQNPRYQVTQFGKPVTLSCSQTLNHNVMYWYQQKSSQAPKLLFHYYDKDFNNEADTPDNFQSRRPNTSFCFLDIRSPGLGDTAMYLCATSRDVHIADTQYFGPGTRLTVL.

The chain uses TRBV25-1 and TRBJ2-7, with D hard to call. V gave up 2 bases and J gave up 3 bases, with 5 bases separating them. Germline lookup yields CDR1 MGHDK and CDR2 SYGVNS. The CDR3 length is 12 residues. The CDR3 loop is CASSEHGYEQYF. Written as DNA, the CDR3 is TGTGCCAGCAGTGAACACGGCTACGAGCAGTACTTC.

The V gene is TRBV7-9, the J gene TRBJ1-6; a possible D gene is TRBD1 (5 bases). V dropped 5 bases and J dropped 4 bases, with 12 bases sitting between them. This CDR3 is 15 amino acids long. Germline-derived CDR1 and CDR2 are SEHNR and FQNEAQ (reference sequence). CDR3 sequence reads: CASSHRGQYNSPLHF. DNA for the CDR3: TGTGCCAGCAGCCATCGAGGACAATATAATTCACCCCTCCACTTT.

The genes are TRBV6-6 and TRBJ2-7; D might be TRBD1 (6 bases). The CDR3 spans 14 residues. Germline V gene lookup returns CDR1 MNHNY and CDR2 SVGAGI (reference sequence). V was shortened by 2 bases and J by 4 bases, with 12 bases between the two germline ends. CDR3 amino acids: CASSYGQGRYEQYF. The CDR3 nucleotides read TGTGCCAGCAGTTACGGTCAGGGGCGGTACGAGCAGTACTTC.

This clone came up once. The chain links TRBV19 to TRBJ1-6; D possibly corresponds to TRBD1 (5 bases). Germline V lookup: CDR1 LNHDA, CDR2 SQIVND (reference sequence). V lost 6 bases to trimming and J lost 7 bases, with 16 bases between them. This CDR3 is built from 15 residues. The DNA for the CDR3 is TGTGCCAGTAGCCGTTACCAGGGATACAATTCACCCCTCCACTTT. It is translated as CASSRYQGYNSPLHF.

The rearrangement links TRBV19 to TRBJ1-2, with 8 bases identical to TRBD1. CDR3 length equals 18 residues. The V segment lost 0 bases and the J segment 6 bases; nucleotides outside the gene matches: 15. Germline CDR1 reads LNHDA; CDR2 reads SQIVND (reference sequence). CDR3 sequence (DNA): TGTGCCAGTAGTATAGATCTACAGGGGGAAGATATGACCGATGGCTACACCTTC. Amino acid sequence: CASSIDLQGEDMTDGYTF.

Only a few counts were recorded for this clone. This chain links TRBV6-2 or TRBV6-3 with TRBJ1-1; 7 bases map to TRBD1. The junction had 1 base not matched to a gene; V was cut back by 6 bases and J by 6 bases. Germline CDR1 is MNHEY and CDR2 is SVGEGT. The CDR3 is made up of 11 amino acids. The DNA for the CDR3 is TGTGCCAGCAGCCAGGGGGCTGAAGCTTTCTTT. This codes for CASSQGAEAFF.

The J gene is TRBJ2-5, the V gene TRBV7-6; TRBD2 is a possible D gene (6 bases). Deletions cut 1 base from V and 5 bases from J, with 23 bases between. Looked up from germline, CDR1 is SGHVS and CDR2 is FNYEAQ. There are 18 residues in the CDR3. The CDR3 nucleotides are TGTGCCAGCAGCTTAGGCCAAAACCTAGCGTACCTACGGGAGACCCAGTACTTC. It yields the protein CASSLGQNLAYLRETQYF. Complete variable domain (other parts from reference TRBV7-6 and TRBJ2-5): GAGVSQSPRYKVTKRGQDVALRCDPISGHVSLYWYRQALGQGPEFLTYFNYEAQQDKSGLPNDRFSAERPEGSISTLTIQRTEQRDSAMYRCASSLGQNLAYLRETQYFGPGTRLLVL.

The chain is built from TRBV19 and TRBJ2-3; 10 positions agree with TRBD2. Germline V CDR1 and CDR2: LNHDA, SQIVND (reference sequence). V dropped 5 bases and J dropped 6; count of bases not matched to a gene: 2. The CDR3 is 13 residues long. DNA for the CDR3: TGTGCCAGTAGTGATAGCGGGAGGGATACGCAGTATTTT. Encoded protein: CASSDSGRDTQYF.

The gene calls are TRBV9 and TRBJ1-2; D may be TRBD1 (5 bases). Trimming left V 0 bases short and J 4 bases short, with 10 bases between. CDR3 length: 14 residues. CDR1 and CDR2 from the germline V gene are SGDLS and YYNGEE. CDR3 DNA: TGTGCCAGCAGCGTAGTCGGGGGTGGCTATGGCTACACCTTC. Residues: CASSVVGGGYGYTF.

A note on this clone: The sample holds other DNA sequences that translate to the same CDR3. The CDR3 DNA reads TGTGCCAGCAGTCCGACAGGGGGGCTTTACAATGAGCAGTTCTTC. It translates to CASSPTGGLYNEQFF. The chain combines TRBV27 with TRBJ2-1, with 9 bases aligning to TRBD1. The CDR3 length is 15 residues. V was pared by 5 bases and J by 4 bases, with 6 bases of the junction left unmatched. Per germline, CDR1 MNHEY and CDR2 SMNVEV (reference sequence).

The V gene is TRBV25-1, the J gene TRBJ2-1; 12 bases are a match to TRBD2. The CDR3 totals 15 residues. Germline V gene sequence: CDR1 MGHDK, CDR2 SYGVNS. J was trimmed by 9 bases and V by 4 bases; bases with no gene match: 7. CDR3 sequence reads: CASSGRLAGVSEQFF. Written as DNA, the CDR3 is TGTGCCAGCAGTGGCAGACTAGCGGGAGTAAGTGAGCAGTTCTTC. The full variable domain, in which reference TRBV25-1 and TRBJ2-1 provide the parts outside the CDR3, is EADIYQTPRYLVIGTGKKITLECSQTMGHDKMYWYQQDPGMELHLIHYSYGVNSTEKGDLSSESTVSRIRTEHFPLTLESARPSHTSQYLCASSGRLAGVSEQFFGPGTRLTVL.

The chain uses TRBV12-5 and TRBJ1-1; 9 bases align to TRBD1. V was clipped by 1 base and J by 4 bases; unmatched bases: 4. Germline V gives CDR1 LGHNT, CDR2 FRNRAP. This CDR3 comprises 15 residues. The CDR3 DNA reads TGTGCTAGTGGTTTGGGCACAGGGGGCATCACTGAAGCTTTCTTT. Protein sequence: CASGLGTGGITEAFF.

The chain couples TRBV7-2 to TRBJ2-5; a possible D gene is TRBD1 (5 bases). Looked up from germline, CDR1 is SGHTA and CDR2 is FQGNSA. V was clipped by 0 bases and J by 2 bases, with 10 bases between them. The CDR3 extends over 15 amino acids. CDR3 nucleotide sequence: TGTGCCAGCAGCTTAGCGTCAACAGGTCAAGAGACCCAGTACTTC. Its protein is CASSLASTGQETQYF.

The rearrangement links TRBV19 to TRBJ2-5; a possible D gene is TRBD1 (6 bases). The CDR3 covers 14 residues. The V end was cut by 5 bases, the J end by 5 bases, with 15 bases between. Germline V gene sequence: CDR1 LNHDA, CDR2 SQIVND (reference sequence). This chain's CDR3 is CASSVSGTPETQYF. The CDR3 coding sequence is TGTGCCAGTAGTGTTTCCGGGACACCGGAGACCCAGTACTTC.

The rearrangement joins TRBV24-1 to TRBJ2-2; tentatively, D is TRBD1 (6 bases). This CDR3 spans 17 amino acids. Germline V CDR1 and CDR2: KGHDR, SFDVKD. V was clipped by 3 bases and J by 1 base, with 14 bases between them. CDR3 region: CATSDTPGTLNTGELFF. The DNA for the CDR3 is TGTGCCACCAGTGATACTCCCGGGACATTGAACACCGGGGAGCTGTTTTTT.

J is TRBJ2-3 and V is TRBV19; 12 positions match TRBD2. V dropped 3 bases and J dropped 0; count of bases not matched to a gene: 7. The germline V gene encodes CDR1 LNHDA and CDR2 SQIVND (reference sequence). CDR3 length: 18 amino acids. CDR3 sequence (DNA): TGTGCCAGTAGTATGGCACGGACTAGCGGGACTAGCACAGATACGCAGTATTTT. As protein: CASSMARTSGTSTDTQYF.